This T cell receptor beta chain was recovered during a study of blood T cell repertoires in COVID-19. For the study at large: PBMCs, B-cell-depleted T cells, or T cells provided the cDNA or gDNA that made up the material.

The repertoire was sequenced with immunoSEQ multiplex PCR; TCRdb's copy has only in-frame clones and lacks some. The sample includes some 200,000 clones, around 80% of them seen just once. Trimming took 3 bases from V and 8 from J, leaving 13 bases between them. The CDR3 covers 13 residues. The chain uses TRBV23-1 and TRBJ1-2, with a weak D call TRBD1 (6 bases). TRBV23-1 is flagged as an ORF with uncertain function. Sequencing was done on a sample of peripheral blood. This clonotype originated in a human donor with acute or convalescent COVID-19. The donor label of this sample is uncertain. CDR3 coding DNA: TGCGCCAGCAGTCATTCGGACAGCAGGGGCTACACCTTC. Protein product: CASSHSDSRGYTF.